This T cell receptor (beta chain) stems from a study of control samples from healthy donors and cancer patients. Germline V gives CDR1 SGHRS, CDR2 YFSETQ. V dropped 4 bases and J dropped 4 bases, with 17 bases sitting between them. This CDR3 comprises 15 residues. The data were produced by immunoSEQ multiplex PCR, yet TCRdb's version contains in-frame clones alone and is incomplete. The sample lists 150,000 or so clones, over 85% occurring once. Sequenced input: blood. This sequence originates from a man aged 18 to 30 in good health. The V gene is TRBV5-1, the J gene TRBJ1-1; D may be TRBD1 (6 bases). The CDR3 sequence is CASSGTGAVGTEAFF. CDR3 in DNA: TGCGCCAGCAGCGGAACGGGGGCTGTGGGCACTGAAGCTTTCTTT. Complete variable domain (other parts from reference TRBV5-1 and TRBJ1-1): KAGVTQTPRYLIKTRGQQVTLSCSPISGHRSVSWYQQTPGQGLQFLFEYFSETQRNKGNFPGRFSGRQFSNSRSEMNVSTLELGDSALYLCASSGTGAVGTEAFFGQGTRLTVV.